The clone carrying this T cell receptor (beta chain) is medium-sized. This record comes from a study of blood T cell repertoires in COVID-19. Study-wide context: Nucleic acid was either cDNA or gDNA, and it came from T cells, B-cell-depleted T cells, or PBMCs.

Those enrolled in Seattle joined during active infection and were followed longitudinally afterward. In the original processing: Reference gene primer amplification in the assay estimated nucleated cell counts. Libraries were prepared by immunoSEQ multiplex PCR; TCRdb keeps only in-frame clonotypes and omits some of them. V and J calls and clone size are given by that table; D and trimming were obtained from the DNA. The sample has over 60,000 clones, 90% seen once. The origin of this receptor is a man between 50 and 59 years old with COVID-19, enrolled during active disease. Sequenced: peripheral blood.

The CDR3 sequence: CASSSRDRGGNYGYTF. In DNA, the CDR3 is TGTGCCAGCAGCTCCCGGGACAGGGGAGGGAACTATGGCTACACCTTC. The V gene is TRBV7-3, the J gene TRBJ1-2, with 10 bases lining up with TRBD1. Trimming cost V 4 bases and J 2 bases; bases outside gene matches: 7. Germline loops: CDR1 SGHTA, CDR2 FQGTGA. The CDR3 totals 16 residues. Drawing the rest from reference TRBV7-3 and TRBJ1-2, the complete variable domain is GAGVSQTPSNKVTEKGKYVELRCDPISGHTALYWYRQSLGQGPEFLIYFQGTGAADDSGLPNDRFFAVRPEGSVSTLKIQRTERGDSAVYLCASSSRDRGGNYGYTFGSGTRLTVV.